This T cell receptor beta chain was sequenced in a study of blood T cell repertoires in COVID-19. Participant ages covered roughly 18 to 89 years across 25 or so US areas. Cohorts were determined from participant-reported clinical history. Original processing methods: Amplification of reference gene primers provided the estimated nucleated cell counts. Using immunoSEQ multiplex PCR, the repertoire was profiled, and TCRdb retains in-frame clones only, with some absent. V, J and clone size were drawn from that table, and D and trimming were deduced from the DNA. Found here are approximately 230,000 clones, 80% to 90% of them singletons; the top ten hold roughly 14%. Trimming took 9 bases from V and 2 from J; bases not matched to a gene: 10. The CDR3 covers 14 residues. CDR1 and CDR2 (germline): MGHRA, YSYEKL.

V and J are TRBV4-1 and TRBJ2-7; 7 bases align to TRBD2. Input material: PBMCs or T cells enriched from blood (not recorded which). The origin of this receptor is a woman aged 50 to 60 with acute COVID-19. The CDR3 is CASTGTTNPYEQYF. The CDR3 DNA reads TGCGCCAGTACCGGGACTACTAATCCCTACGAGCAGTACTTC.